This T cell receptor (beta chain) was identified during a study of OX40 agonist ivuxolimab in advanced cancers. Study-wide results and caveats: The authors also found low normalized T-cell clonal expansion in some nonresponders.

About this clone: Its specificity is unknown.

The CDR3 is made up of 16 amino acids. The V end lost 6 bases, the J end lost 2 bases, and 19 bases lay between the germline ends. Per the germline V gene, CDR1 is MDHEN and CDR2 is SYDVKM. Profiling relied on immunoSEQ multiplex PCR, and the TCRdb table lists in-frame clones only, not all of them. The table records about 88,000 clones, approximately 85% of them present only once. This rearrangement joins TRBV28 to TRBJ1-2, with TRBD1 as a possible D gene (5 bases). Sequenced material: CD4+ or CD8+ T cells sorted from blood, taken in a trial of the OX40 agonist ivuxolimab. The clonotype was recovered from an adult with an advanced solid tumor such as melanoma, head and neck, liver or kidney cancer. The CDR3 here is CASSPMRGVSNYGYTF. The CDR3 DNA sequence: TGTGCCAGCAGCCCGATGCGGGGGGTTTCGAACTATGGCTACACCTTC.